These T cell receptor beta chains were read from a single sample in a study of PD-1 blockade in classical Hodgkin lymphoma. Method: immunoSEQ multiplex PCR; TCRdb's copy keeps in-frame clones and lacks some. Here the sample spans over a thousand clones, around two thirds being singletons. The input for sequencing was CD8+ T cells from blood, taken at baseline. Every receptor here comes from a human donor with classical Hodgkin lymphoma. The CDR3 runs from the conserved cysteine through the conserved F or W. Fields, in order: CDR3 protein, CDR3 DNA, V gene, J gene, clone size, D gene. D genes are given only for firm matches. Size is omitted from some rows. Given values are once, few, many or a class for expanded clones.

CDR3aa: CASSEPRQGIHQPQHF
CDR3nt: TGTGCCAGCAGTGAACCCCGACAGGGGATCCATCAGCCCCAGCATTTT
v_gene: TRBV2
j_gene: TRBJ1-5
abundance: few
d_gene: TRBD1

CDR3aa: CASSFLTEADTQYF
CDR3nt: TGTGCCAGCAGTTTCTTGACAGAAGCAGATACGCAGTATTTT
v_gene: TRBV28
j_gene: TRBJ2-3
abundance: .
d_gene: .

CDR3aa: CASSPGQGGEQFF
CDR3nt: TGTGCCAGCAGCCCCGGACAGGGTGGCGAGCAGTTCTTC
v_gene: TRBV11-2
j_gene: TRBJ2-1
abundance: .
d_gene: TRBD1

CDR3aa: CASRTSGDSDTQYF
CDR3nt: TGTGCCAGCAGGACTAGCGGGGACTCAGATACGCAGTATTTT
v_gene: TRBV6-4
j_gene: TRBJ2-3
abundance: .
d_gene: TRBD2

CDR3aa: CASSEVGRVEQYF
CDR3nt: TGTGCCAGCAGTGAAGTGGGCCGGGTCGAGCAGTACTTC
v_gene: TRBV2
j_gene: TRBJ2-7
abundance: .
d_gene: .

CDR3aa: CASSLSGFGTDTQYF
CDR3nt: TGCGCCAGCAGCTTGTCAGGGTTCGGCACAGATACGCAGTATTTT
v_gene: TRBV5-1
j_gene: TRBJ2-3
abundance: .
d_gene: .

CDR3aa: CASESRGVYGYTF
CDR3nt: TGTGCCAGCGAGTCTAGGGGAGTCTATGGCTACACCTTC
v_gene: TRBV6-1
j_gene: TRBJ1-2
abundance: large
d_gene: .

CDR3aa: CASSLGEASTEAFF
CDR3nt: TGTGCCAGCAGCTTAGGGGAGGCGAGCACTGAAGCTTTCTTT
v_gene: TRBV13
j_gene: TRBJ1-1
abundance: .
d_gene: .

CDR3aa: CASSYSTGYNEQFF
CDR3nt: TGTGCCAGCAGTTACTCGACAGGGTACAATGAGCAGTTCTTC
v_gene: TRBV6-6
j_gene: TRBJ2-1
abundance: .
d_gene: TRBD1

CDR3aa: CASSEDSSYNEQFF
CDR3nt: TGTGCCAGCAGTGAAGACAGCTCCTACAATGAGCAGTTCTTC
v_gene: TRBV6-1
j_gene: TRBJ2-1
abundance: .
d_gene: .

CDR3aa: CASRPGTVYNEQFF
CDR3nt: TGTGCCAGCAGACCCGGGACAGTGTACAATGAGCAGTTCTTC
v_gene: TRBV28
j_gene: TRBJ2-1
abundance: .
d_gene: TRBD1

CDR3aa: CASSQERGRLAGPPKQYF
CDR3nt: TGTGCCAGCAGCCAAGAAAGAGGGAGACTAGCGGGGCCCCCAAAGCAGTACTTC
v_gene: TRBV21-1
j_gene: TRBJ2-7
abundance: once
d_gene: .

CDR3aa: CASSEAEGAGNQPQHF
CDR3nt: TGTGCCAGCAGTGAAGCGGAGGGTGCGGGCAATCAGCCCCAGCATTTT
v_gene: TRBV6-1
j_gene: TRBJ1-5
abundance: .
d_gene: .

CDR3aa: CASSLGTGGQSSYEQYF
CDR3nt: TGTGCCAGCAGCTTGGGGACAGGGGGTCAAAGCTCCTACGAGCAGTACTTC
v_gene: TRBV11-2
j_gene: TRBJ2-7
abundance: few
d_gene: TRBD1

CDR3aa: CASSLVYGSMRSGELFF
CDR3nt: TGTGCCAGCAGCTTAGTATACGGGAGTATGAGGTCCGGGGAGCTGTTTTTT
v_gene: TRBV7-6
j_gene: TRBJ2-2
abundance: .
d_gene: .

CDR3aa: CASSYQESYTF
CDR3nt: TGTGCCAGCAGTTATCAGGAAAGCTACACCTTC
v_gene: TRBV6-5
j_gene: TRBJ1-2
abundance: large
d_gene: .

CDR3aa: CASSRGESSGANVLTF
CDR3nt: TGCGCCAGCAGCAGGGGAGAAAGCTCTGGGGCCAACGTCCTGACTTTC
v_gene: TRBV5-1
j_gene: TRBJ2-6
abundance: .
d_gene: .

CDR3aa: CASRLALSYNEQFF
CDR3nt: TGTGCCAGCAGACTAGCGCTCTCCTACAATGAGCAGTTCTTC
v_gene: TRBV28
j_gene: TRBJ2-1
abundance: .
d_gene: TRBD2

CDR3aa: CASSLGGVAGRTYEQYF
CDR3nt: TGTGCCAGCAGCTTAGGGGGTGTGGCGGGAAGAACCTACGAGCAGTACTTC
v_gene: TRBV7-9
j_gene: TRBJ2-7
abundance: few
d_gene: .